A single sample gave rise to the 24 T cell receptor beta chains below, sequenced in a study of T cell repertoires in cytomegalovirus infection. MiXCR, run by TCRdb on the reads, gives a single entry per CDR3 protein. Seen here are under 800,000 distinct CDR3 sequences, 20% to 30% observed once, and the top ten hold roughly 8%. The sequencing sample was made of CD8+ T cells from PBMCs. The receptors stem from a human donor in good health (CMV status not recorded). Some clones in this sample may be carry-over from other donors' samples.

A few counts support this clonotype. The chain combines TRBV29-1 with TRBJ1-2; 7 nucleotides match TRBD1. Germline V CDR1 and CDR2: SQVTM, ANQGSEA. The CDR3 is 14 amino acids. The V gene end was trimmed by 4 bases and the J gene end by 6 bases; junction bases not matched to a gene: 11. The CDR3 bases are TGCAGCGTTGTTGGGTCAAGACAGGGCCATGGCTACACCTTC. It specifies CSVVGSRQGHGYTF. The full variable domain, rest sourced from reference TRBV29-1 and TRBJ1-2, is SAVISQKPSRDICQRGTSLTIQCQVDSQVTMMFWYRQQPGQSLTLIATANQGSEATYESGFVIDKFPISRPNLTFSTLTVSNMSPEDSSIYLCSVVGSRQGHGYTFGSGTRLTVV.

This clonotype was seen a handful of times. The chain combines TRBV25-1 with TRBJ2-5, with D unclear. CDR3 length: 16 amino acids. Trimming removed 6 bases at V and 3 bases at J, with 20 bases between. CDR1 is MGHDK and CDR2 is SYGVNS in the germline V gene. This CDR3 is CASSDAGRLAEETQYF. CDR3 coding DNA: TGTGCCAGCAGCGATGCCGGGCGTTTGGCGGAAGAGACCCAGTACTTC.

This clonotype was counted once. A read error may explain this, as a much larger clone is one base away. The V and J genes are TRBV2 and TRBJ1-5, with D possibly TRBD1 on 5 matching bases. This CDR3 has 14 amino acids. CDR1 and CDR2 from the germline V gene are SNHLY and FYNNEI. The CDR3 coding sequence is TGTGCCAACAGTGAAGCAGGGTACTATCAGCCCCAGCATTTT. Its protein product is CANSEAGYYQPQHF. Using reference TRBV2 and TRBJ1-5 for the parts outside the CDR3, the full variable domain is EPEVTQTPSHQVTQMGQEVILRCVPISNHLYFYWYRQILGQKVEFLVSFYNNEISEKSEIFDDQFSVERPDGSNFTLKIRSTKLEDSAMYFCANSEAGYYQPQHFGDGTRLSIL.

This chain joins TRBV7-4 and TRBJ1-2; D is unclear. Between the trimmed V and J ends, which lost 1 base and 4 bases, there was a span of 13 bases. Germline V gives CDR1 SGHVT, CDR2 SQSDAQ. There are 15 residues in the CDR3. The CDR3 region has the DNA TGTGCCAGCAGCTTAGGAGGGCAGAACCTCTATGGCTACACCTTC. This codes for CASSLGGQNLYGYTF.

The table lists this clonotype with a few counts. V usage is TRBV7-9 and J usage is TRBJ1-1; tentatively, D is TRBD1 (5 bases). The V end was cut by 5 bases, the J end by 3 bases, with 16 bases between. CDR1 and CDR2 (germline): SEHNR, FQNEAQ (reference sequence). This CDR3 has 15 amino acids. The CDR3 coding sequence is TGTGCCAGCAGCCACCTCCCAGGGTCGGACACTGAAGCTTTCTTT. Its protein is CASSHLPGSDTEAFF.

CDR3 protein: CSAFVFYEQYF. DNA of the CDR3: TGCAGTGCGTTTGTTTTCTACGAGCAGTACTTC. The chain recombines TRBV20-1 with TRBJ2-7, with unresolved D. The germline V and J ends were trimmed by 6 bases and 3 bases, with 9 bases remaining between them. Germline-derived CDR1 and CDR2 are DFQATT and SNEGSKA (reference sequence). The CDR3 spans 11 residues.

The V and J genes are TRBV7-9 and TRBJ2-7, with a weak D call TRBD2 (5 bases). This CDR3 comprises 15 residues. Germline CDR1 and CDR2: SEHNR and FQNEAQ (reference sequence). V lost 1 base and J 2 bases, leaving 12 bases between the germline ends. DNA for the CDR3: TGTGCCAGCAGCTTAGAAGGGAAGAGGGCCTACGAGCAGTACTTC. This encodes CASSLEGKRAYEQYF.

This clonotype has just a few counts. The chain has TRBV2 and TRBJ1-3; a weak D match, TRBD1 (5 bases). This CDR3 comprises 18 residues. Germline values: CDR1 SNHLY, CDR2 FYNNEI. V lost 10 bases to trimming and J lost 0 bases, with 25 bases between them. CDR3 sequence (DNA): TGTGCCATCATGAGCCGGGACTTAGGAACAGACTCTGGAAACACCATATATTTT. This translates into CAIMSRDLGTDSGNTIYF.

This clonotype came up many times. The rearrangement joins TRBV14 to TRBJ2-7; D is unresolved. CDR1 is SGHDN, CDR2 FVKESK, per germline. V was trimmed by 0 bases and J by 3 bases, leaving 6 bases between them. The CDR3 loop spans 13 amino acids. The CDR3 loop reads CASSQEGSYEQYV. The CDR3 DNA sequence: TGTGCCAGCAGCCAAGAAGGAAGCTACGAGCAGTACGTC.

This clonotype was counted a few times. V usage is TRBV27 and J usage is TRBJ2-7; D gene ambiguous. V was pared by 1 base and J by 7 bases, with 17 bases between. The V gene's germline CDR1 is MNHEY and CDR2 SMNVEV (reference sequence). The CDR3 contains 15 residues. CDR3 sequence reads: CASSLLGPSAREQYF. CDR3 nucleotides: TGTGCCAGCAGTTTATTGGGTCCTTCTGCTAGGGAGCAGTACTTC.

This clonotype turned up a few times. V and J are TRBV19 and TRBJ1-5, with unresolved D. Trimming took 3 bases from V and 6 from J, leaving 6 bases between them. From germline, CDR1 is LNHDA and CDR2 SQIVND (reference sequence). The CDR3 totals 12 residues. DNA for the CDR3: TGTGCCAGTAGTATGGGAGCTCAGCCCCAGCATTTT. It encodes CASSMGAQPQHF.

This clonotype was detected many times. J is TRBJ2-1 and V is TRBV7-6, with 8 positions matching TRBD2. CDR3 length: 14 amino acids. Looked up from germline, CDR1 is SGHVS and CDR2 is FNYEAQ. V shed 3 bases and J 7 bases; nucleotides not matched to a gene: 5. CDR3 protein: CASSFGGALNEQFF. The CDR3 DNA reads as TGTGCCAGCAGCTTCGGGGGGGCCTTGAATGAGCAGTTCTTC.

The chain joins TRBV20-1 to TRBJ2-3; unclear D gene. The V end was cut by 0 bases, the J end by 3 bases, with 19 bases between. The CDR3 loop spans 17 amino acids. The germline CDR1 and CDR2 sequences are DFQATT and SNEGSKA (reference sequence). The CDR3 loop reads CSAREGYYELGTDTQYF. Here the CDR3 DNA reads TGCAGTGCTAGAGAGGGATATTACGAGTTAGGGACAGATACGCAGTATTTT.

There are a few counts of this clonotype. The rearrangement joins TRBV5-5 to TRBJ1-1; no clear D gene. The CDR3 is made up of 13 amino acids. V was pared by 5 bases and J by 6 bases, with 14 bases between. The V gene's germline CDR1 is SGHKS and CDR2 YYEKEE (reference sequence). CDR3 sequence (DNA): TGTGCCAGCAGTTCCGACCCGGAGGCTGAAGCTTTCTTT. Translated: CASSSDPEAEAFF.

At least ten counts were recorded for this clonotype. The chain has TRBV6-5 and TRBJ2-1; unclear D gene. Per the germline V gene, CDR1 is MNHEY and CDR2 is SVGAGI. Trimming cost V 11 bases and J 0 bases, with 11 bases left between them. This CDR3 comprises 13 residues. The CDR3: CAAWGSSYNEQFF. DNA for the CDR3: TGTGCCGCCTGGGGTAGCTCCTACAATGAGCAGTTCTTC.

CDR3 residues: CASSWVPGELFF. CDR3 nucleotides: TGTGCCAGCAGCTGGGTTCCCGGGGAGCTGTTTTTT. The chain joins TRBV13 to TRBJ2-2; D is ambiguous. The germline V and J ends were trimmed by 4 bases and 6 bases, with 6 bases remaining between them. The CDR3 consists of 12 residues. Germline V lookup: CDR1 PRHDT, CDR2 FYEKMQ (reference sequence).

A remark on this clonotype: A clone one base away is much larger, so this may be a read error. This sequence joins TRBV7-2 and TRBJ1-5; weak D call: TRBD1 (6 bases). CDR1 SGHTA and CDR2 FQGNSA come from the germline V gene. The CDR3 loop spans 13 amino acids. CDR3 sequence (DNA): TGTGCCAGCAGCGCACAACACAGGGTACCCCTGCATTTT. Its translation: CASSAQHRVPLHF.

This clonotype was observed a handful of times. The chain has TRBV7-9 and TRBJ2-1; 9 nucleotides align to TRBD2. CDR1 is SEHNR, CDR2 FQNEAQ, per germline (reference sequence). The CDR3 is made up of 13 amino acids. The junction had 7 bases not matched to a gene; V was cut back by 4 bases and J by 12 bases. The CDR3 DNA reads TGTGCCAGCAGCTCCCCGGGAGCGGGGGGGCAGTTCTTC. As protein: CASSSPGAGGQFF.

This clonotype showed up just a few times. The chain links TRBV9 to TRBJ1-1, with D unclear. Germline CDR1 SGDLS, CDR2 YYNGEE. The CDR3 spans 14 residues. Trimming pared 4 bases from V and 5 bases from J, leaving 15 bases between. CDR3 in DNA: TGTGCCAGCAGCTCCGAAGCCTCTGCGACTGAAGCTTTCTTT. As protein: CASSSEASATEAFF.

This clonotype showed up many times. The gene calls are TRBV25-1 and TRBJ2-5; TRBD2 matches at 8 bases. The CDR3 extends over 14 amino acids. CDR1 and CDR2 from the germline V gene are MGHDK and SYGVNS. J lost 1 base, V lost 4 bases, and 2 bases had no gene match. The CDR3 DNA sequence: TGTGCCAGCAGTGGCGGGGGGAGCCAAGAGACCCAGTACTTC. Translation: CASSGGGSQETQYF.

In its sample, this clonotype was seen a few times. The rearrangement uses TRBV20-1 and TRBJ2-1, with 9 bases fitting TRBD1. This CDR3 is built from 14 residues. Trimming removed 2 bases from V and 8 bases from J; junction bases left unmatched: 7. In germline, CDR1 is DFQATT, CDR2 SNEGSKA (reference sequence). The CDR3 DNA sequence: TGCAGTGCTAGAAACGATACAGGGGGCGATGAGCAGTTCTTC. Its translation: CSARNDTGGDEQFF.

Written as DNA, the CDR3 is TGTGCCAGCAGTTCCGGGAGCAGATTTCCCTACGAGCAGTACTTC. Its protein is CASSSGSRFPYEQYF. The chain links TRBV6-6 to TRBJ2-7; maybe TRBD2 (6 bases). Trimming stripped 4 bases from V and 2 bases from J, with 15 bases between. From germline, CDR1 is MNHNY and CDR2 SVGAGI (reference sequence). There are 15 residues in the CDR3.

Points on this clonotype: A much larger clone differs by one base, so this may be a read error. This chain links TRBV2 with TRBJ2-2; 7 bases fit TRBD1. CDR1 is SNHLY and CDR2 is FYNNEI in the germline V gene. After removal of 6 bases from V and 3 bases from J, the junction contained 4 bases not matched to a gene. The CDR3 consists of 14 residues. CDR3 in amino acids: CASSRDRHTGELFF. In DNA, the CDR3 is TGTGCCAGCAGCCGGGACAGACACACCGGGGAGCTGTTTTTT.

The chain carries TRBV6-5 and TRBJ1-2, with 10 bases lining up with TRBD1. Germline CDR1 and CDR2: MNHEY and SVGAGI. The CDR3 covers 12 residues. Trimming cost V 8 bases and J 7 bases; bases outside gene matches: 4. The CDR3 is CASGQGGLGYTF. The CDR3 region has the DNA TGTGCCAGCGGACAGGGGGGACTTGGCTACACCTTC.